This entry is about one T cell receptor (beta chain). What it binds is not known. The repertoire was sequenced with immunoSEQ multiplex PCR; TCRdb's copy has only in-frame clones and lacks some. Here the sample spans 120,000 to 150,000 clones, around 83% being singletons. The germline gives CDR1 MNHEY, CDR2 SVGEGT. This CDR3 is built from 16 residues. J gave up 0 bases and V 4 bases, and 5 bases lay outside the gene matches. The sample is drawn from a study of T cell responses to AZD1222 COVID-19 vaccine. Study-wide points: Variant regions that are unmutated are reportedly the target of nearly half of spike-specific TCRs.

The clonotype was recovered from an adult who received the AZD1222 COVID-19 vaccine. This chain links TRBV6-2 or TRBV6-3 with TRBJ1-5; the match to TRBD1 covers 8 bases. This specimen consisted of peripheral blood, obtained 28 days after the second AZD1222 dose. CDR3 sequence: CASSSYRGNSNQPQHF. The CDR3 region has the DNA TGTGCCAGCAGTTCTTACAGGGGGAATAGCAATCAGCCCCAGCATTTT.